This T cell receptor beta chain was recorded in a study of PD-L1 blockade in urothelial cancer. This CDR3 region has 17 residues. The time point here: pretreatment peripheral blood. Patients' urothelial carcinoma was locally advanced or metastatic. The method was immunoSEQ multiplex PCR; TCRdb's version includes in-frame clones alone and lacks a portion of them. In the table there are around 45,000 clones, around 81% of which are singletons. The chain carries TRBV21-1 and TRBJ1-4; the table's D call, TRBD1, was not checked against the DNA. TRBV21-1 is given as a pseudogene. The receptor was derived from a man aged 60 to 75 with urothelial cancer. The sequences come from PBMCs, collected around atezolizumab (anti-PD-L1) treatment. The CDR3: CASSKDETRPTNEKLFF. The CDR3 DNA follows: TGTGCCAGCAGCAAAGATGAGACAAGGCCAACTAATGAAAAACTGTTTTTT.